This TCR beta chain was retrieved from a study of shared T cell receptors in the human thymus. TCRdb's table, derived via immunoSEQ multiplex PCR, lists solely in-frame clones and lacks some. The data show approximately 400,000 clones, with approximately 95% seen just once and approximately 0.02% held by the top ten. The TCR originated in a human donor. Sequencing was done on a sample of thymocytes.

CDR3 DNA: TGTGCCAGCAGTCCACTCGAGGGGGAGGTTGGCGTTGAGCAGTTCTTC. It encodes CASSPLEGEVGVEQFF. The chain joins TRBV27 to TRBJ2-1; tentatively, D is TRBD1 or TRBD2 (6 bases each). Trimming pared 5 bases from V and 9 bases from J, leaving 23 bases between. The CDR3 spans 16 residues. Germline V CDR1 and CDR2: MNHEY, SMNVEV (reference sequence).